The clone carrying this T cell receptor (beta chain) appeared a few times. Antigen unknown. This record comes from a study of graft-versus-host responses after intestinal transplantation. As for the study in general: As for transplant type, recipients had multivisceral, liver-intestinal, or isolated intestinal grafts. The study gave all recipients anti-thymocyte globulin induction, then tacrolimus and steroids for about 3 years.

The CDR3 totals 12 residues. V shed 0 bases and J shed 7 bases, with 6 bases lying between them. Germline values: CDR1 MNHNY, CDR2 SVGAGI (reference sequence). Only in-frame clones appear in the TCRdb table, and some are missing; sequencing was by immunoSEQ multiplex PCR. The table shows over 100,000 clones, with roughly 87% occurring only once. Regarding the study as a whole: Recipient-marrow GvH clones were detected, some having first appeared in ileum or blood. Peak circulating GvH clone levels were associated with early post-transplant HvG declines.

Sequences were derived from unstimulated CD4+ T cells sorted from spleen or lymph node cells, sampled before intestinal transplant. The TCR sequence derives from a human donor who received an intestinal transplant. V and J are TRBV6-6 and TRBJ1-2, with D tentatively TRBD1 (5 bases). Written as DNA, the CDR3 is TGTGCCAGCAGTTACTCGCAGGGTGGCTACACCTTC. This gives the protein CASSYSQGGYTF.